This TCR beta chain comes out of a study of early T cells in non-severe SARS-CoV-2 infection. About the study: Sequenced material consisted of bulk RNA (from unsorted whole blood), and chains were unpaired. General study findings and limits: CD4 and private specificities were missed by VDJdb matching, which favored anti-spike CD8 responses.

Between the trimmed V and J ends, which lost 11 bases and 5 bases, there was a span of 15 bases. The CDR3 runs to 13 residues. The V gene's germline CDR1 is MNHGY and CDR2 SVAAGI. Unique molecular identifiers were affixed to single, distinct cDNA molecules. TCRdb passed the 5' RACE reads through MiXCR, listing each CDR3 protein once. The sample comprises tens of thousands of distinct CDR3 sequences, roughly 15% of which are singletons, and 4.5% to 6.5% rests with the top ten. This clonotype was observed at least ten times. Its antigen remains unknown. Source: whole blood, taken at baseline. The rearrangement joins TRBV6-9 to TRBJ2-2, with TRBD2 as a possible D gene (5 bases). This clonotype was obtained from an adult who was a healthcare worker with PCR-confirmed SARS-CoV-2 infection or an uninfected control (not recorded which). The CDR3 spells CAPGRVGTGELFF. The CDR3, as DNA: TGTGCCCCGGGGAGAGTAGGGACCGGGGAGCTGTTTTTT.